A single sample is the source of the 20 T cell receptor beta chains below, sequenced in a study of circulating and synovial CD4+ cells in juvenile arthritis. Repertoires were generated with immunoSEQ multiplex PCR, while TCRdb's copy carries only in-frame clones and drops some. Altogether under 40,000 clones are present, about 95% being singletons, with the ten largest covering about 0.68%. Sequenced input: CD4+ T cells from blood. Every receptor here comes from a human donor with juvenile idiopathic arthritis.

This sequence joins TRBV30 and TRBJ2-7; 12 positions match TRBD1. The V gene end was trimmed by 5 bases and the J gene end by 6 bases; junction bases not matched to a gene: 5. Germline-derived CDR1 and CDR2 are GTSNPN and SVGIG (reference sequence). The CDR3 has 13 residues. DNA of the CDR3: TGTGCCTGGGTGGGACAGGGGGCTGGCGAGCAGTACTTC. It specifies CAWVGQGAGEQYF.

The rearrangement links TRBV27 to TRBJ2-2, with 8 bases lining up with TRBD2. Trimming at V came to 8 bases and at J to 5 bases, leaving 16 bases not matched to a gene. The CDR3 length is 17 residues. Germline CDR1 and CDR2: MNHEY and SMNVEV (reference sequence). This CDR3 reads CASRSLNWRGATGELFF. The CDR3 coding sequence is TGTGCCAGCCGCTCTCTAAACTGGCGGGGGGCTACCGGGGAGCTGTTTTTT.

The DNA for the CDR3 is TGTGCCAGCAGTTACCGAGGGGGTGCCACTGAAGCTTTCTTT. Its translation is CASSYRGGATEAFF. The V gene is TRBV6-5, the J gene TRBJ1-1, with TRBD1 as a possible D gene (6 bases). Deletions cut 2 bases from V and 4 bases from J, with 11 bases between. CDR1 and CDR2 from the germline V gene are MNHEY and SVGAGI. The CDR3 runs 14 residues.

The chain links TRBV13 to TRBJ2-1, with 10 bases fitting TRBD2. Per the germline V gene, CDR1 is PRHDT and CDR2 is FYEKMQ (reference sequence). Losses at the gene ends were 2 bases for V and 3 bases for J; bases not matched to a gene: 1. The CDR3 has 15 residues. The CDR3 DNA follows: TGTGCCAGCAGCTTACTAGCGGGAGTCTACAATGAGCAGTTCTTC. Its protein is CASSLLAGVYNEQFF.

The chain links TRBV9 to TRBJ2-2, with 10 bases aligning to TRBD2. Trimming took 4 bases from V and 5 from J; bases not matched to a gene: 5. Germline loops: CDR1 SGDLS, CDR2 YYNGEE. The CDR3 covers 15 residues. The CDR3 reads CASSPAGGPTGELFF. CDR3 sequence (DNA): TGTGCCAGCAGCCCAGCGGGAGGGCCTACCGGGGAGCTGTTTTTT.

As concerns this clone: Other DNA sequences in the same sample also yield this CDR3. The chain carries TRBV7-9 and TRBJ2-2; 8 bases match TRBD2. The V segment lost 6 bases and the J segment 1 base; nucleotides outside the gene matches: 7. Germline CDR1 reads SEHNR; CDR2 reads FQNEAQ (reference sequence). This CDR3 comprises 16 residues. The CDR3 loop reads CASRSLAGGNTGELFF. The DNA of the CDR3 is TGTGCCAGCAGATCACTGGCGGGAGGGAACACCGGGGAGCTGTTTTTT. The whole variable domain, filled in from reference TRBV7-9 and TRBJ2-2, reads DTGVSQNPRHKITKRGQNVTFRCDPISEHNRLYWYRQTLGQGPEFLTYFQNEAQLEKSRLLSDRFSAERPKGSFSTLEIQRTEQGDSAMYLCASRSLAGGNTGELFFGEGSRLTVL.

The gene calls are TRBV6-4 and TRBJ2-2; D may be TRBD2 (6 bases). The ends were cut back, 6 bases at V and 3 bases at J, with 8 bases in the middle. The CDR3 runs 13 residues. Germline lookup yields CDR1 MRHNA and CDR2 SNTAGT. CDR3 in amino acids: CASRGRYTGELFF. The CDR3 coding sequence is TGTGCCAGCAGAGGGAGGTACACCGGGGAGCTGTTTTTT.

V and J are TRBV27 and TRBJ1-6; 9 bases fit TRBD1. CDR3 length: 13 amino acids. Germline CDR1 and CDR2: MNHEY and SMNVEV (reference sequence). CDR3 bases: TGTGCGTCTAAGGGGACAGGGAGTTTAGCCCTCCACTTT. It codes for CASKGTGSLALHF.

V usage is TRBV7-2 and J usage is TRBJ2-7; 8 bases are shared with TRBD2. V was pared by 1 base and J by 2 bases, with 4 bases of the junction left unmatched. Germline CDR1 is SGHTA and CDR2 is FQGNSA. This CDR3 has 15 residues. Here the CDR3 reads CASSLGRGGPYEQYF. CDR3 bases: TGTGCCAGCAGCTTAGGTCGGGGGGGACCCTACGAGCAGTACTTC.

This clone was recorded once. The rearrangement joins TRBV18 to TRBJ1-2, with 7 bases aligning to TRBD1. V gave up 2 bases and J gave up 8 bases; unmatched junction bases: 8. This CDR3 region has 14 residues. Germline V gene data show CDR1 as KGHSH and CDR2 as LQKENI. CDR3 residues: CASSPSRTGEGYTF. CDR3 DNA sequence: TGTGCCAGCTCACCATCCAGGACAGGAGAAGGCTACACCTTC. The full variable domain, in which reference TRBV18 and TRBJ1-2 provide the parts outside the CDR3, is NAGVMQNPRHLVRRRGQEARLRCSPMKGHSHVYWYRQLPEEGLKFMVYLQKENIIDESGMPKERFSAEFPKEGPSILRIQQVVRGDSAAYFCASSPSRTGEGYTFGSGTRLTVV.

The rearrangement links TRBV5-1 to TRBJ2-2; the match to TRBD2 covers 7 bases. Per the germline V gene, CDR1 is SGHRS and CDR2 is YFSETQ. The J segment lost 4 bases and the V segment lost 4 bases, leaving 10 bases of the junction unmatched. This CDR3 region has 16 residues. The CDR3 region has the DNA TGCGCCAGCAGCCCCCAAGCGGGGAGAGGCACCGGGGAGCTGTTTTTT. It yields the protein CASSPQAGRGTGELFF.

The genes are TRBV19 and TRBJ1-4, with TRBD1 matching 10 bases. Trimming removed 4 bases from V and 2 bases from J; junction bases left unmatched: 7. The CDR3 totals 17 residues. The germline V gene has CDR1 LNHDA and CDR2 SQIVND (reference sequence). CDR3 amino acids: CASSTHSGQGTNEKLFF. CDR3 sequence (DNA): TGTGCCAGTAGTACCCACTCGGGACAGGGGACTAATGAAAAACTGTTTTTT.

The J gene is TRBJ2-6, the V gene TRBV18; weak D call: TRBD2 (5 bases). Germline CDR1 is KGHSH and CDR2 is LQKENI. Between the trimmed V and J ends, which lost 0 bases and 3 bases, there was a span of 9 bases. CDR3 length equals 16 residues. The CDR3 spells CASSPPARVGANVLTF. The CDR3 coding sequence is TGTGCCAGCTCACCACCGGCGAGGGTTGGGGCCAACGTCCTGACTTTC.

This clone was detected once. V gene TRBV10-2 combines with J gene TRBJ2-1; tentatively, D is TRBD1 (5 bases). Germline values: CDR1 WSHSY, CDR2 SAAADI. Deletions cut 3 bases from V and 9 bases from J, with 18 bases between. The CDR3 length is 15 residues. CDR3: CASSDYSRTYGEQFF. In nucleotides, the CDR3 is TGCGCCAGCAGTGACTACTCTAGGACATACGGTGAGCAGTTCTTC.

The chain has TRBV6-1 and TRBJ2-3, with 8 positions matching TRBD2. V lost 6 bases, J lost 4 bases, and 9 bases stayed unmatched. CDR3 length: 15 residues. Germline CDR1 reads MNHNS; CDR2 reads SASEGT. This CDR3 is CASSDSGNSADTQYF. CDR3 nucleotides: TGTGCCAGCAGCGATAGCGGGAATTCCGCAGATACGCAGTATTTT.

V gene TRBV11-2 combines with J gene TRBJ1-4, with 9 bases identical to TRBD1. V shed 3 bases and J 8 bases; nucleotides not matched to a gene: 7. Germline V lookup: CDR1 SGHAT, CDR2 FQNNGV. This CDR3 is 15 amino acids long. The CDR3 protein is CASSLVQGAREKLFF. The CDR3 region has the DNA TGTGCCAGCAGCTTGGTACAGGGGGCAAGGGAAAAACTGTTTTTT.

This rearrangement joins TRBV6-1 to TRBJ2-7; 12 bases fit TRBD2. Germline V CDR1 and CDR2: MNHNS, SASEGT. The CDR3 spans 15 residues. Trimming took 7 bases from V and 3 from J; bases not matched to a gene: 7. The CDR3 loop reads CASTRTSGAIYEQYF. CDR3 sequence (DNA): TGTGCCAGCACTCGGACTAGCGGGGCAATCTACGAGCAGTACTTC.

This chain links TRBV29-1 with TRBJ2-1; 7 positions match TRBD1. The CDR3 has 12 residues. Unmatched junction bases numbered 6, after V lost 6 bases and J lost 7 bases. Germline CDR1 reads SQVTM; CDR2 reads ANQGSEA. The CDR3 nucleotides read TGCAGCGTGGCCCCACAGGGGAATGAGCAGTTCTTC. The encoded protein is CSVAPQGNEQFF.

The rearrangement uses TRBV5-1 and TRBJ2-2; 10 positions agree with TRBD2. The CDR3 is 15 amino acids. The J segment lost 1 base and the V segment lost 7 bases, leaving 4 bases of the junction unmatched. CDR1 is SGHRS and CDR2 is YFSETQ in the germline V gene. The CDR3 reads CASWSGRGNTGELFF. The CDR3, as DNA: TGCGCCAGCTGGAGCGGGAGGGGGAACACCGGGGAGCTGTTTTTT.

V gene TRBV9 combines with J gene TRBJ2-3; 7 nucleotides align to TRBD1. V lost 3 bases, J lost 4 bases, and 2 bases stayed unmatched. From germline, CDR1 is SGDLS and CDR2 YYNGEE. The CDR3 has 13 amino acids. The CDR3 DNA reads TGTGCCAGCAGCGGGACAGGCCCAGATACGCAGTATTTT. It yields the protein CASSGTGPDTQYF.